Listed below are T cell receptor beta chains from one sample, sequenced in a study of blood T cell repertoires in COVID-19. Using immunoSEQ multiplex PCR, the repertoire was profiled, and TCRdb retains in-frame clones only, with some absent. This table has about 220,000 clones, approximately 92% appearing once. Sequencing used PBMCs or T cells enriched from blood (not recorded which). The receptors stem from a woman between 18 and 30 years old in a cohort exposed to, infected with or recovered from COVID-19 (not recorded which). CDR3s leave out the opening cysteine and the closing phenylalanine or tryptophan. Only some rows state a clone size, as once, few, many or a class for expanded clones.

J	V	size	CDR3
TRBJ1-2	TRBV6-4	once	ASSDPSYGYT
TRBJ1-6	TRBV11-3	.	ASSSPDRLVGNSPLH
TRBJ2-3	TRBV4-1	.	ASSSSQLASDTQY
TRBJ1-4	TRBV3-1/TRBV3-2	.	ASSRQQTTNEKLF
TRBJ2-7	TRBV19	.	ASSIGRRDSKVYEQY
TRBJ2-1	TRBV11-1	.	ASSFSDYEQF
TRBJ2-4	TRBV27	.	ASRLRTGMSKNIQY
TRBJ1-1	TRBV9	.	ASSVASRMTGNTEAF
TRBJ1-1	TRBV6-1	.	ASSEAGHLEAF
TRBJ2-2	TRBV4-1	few	ASSARTSGITGELF
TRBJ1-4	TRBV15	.	ATSRAVGEDEKLF
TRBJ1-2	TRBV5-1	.	ASREELNYGYT
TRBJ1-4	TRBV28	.	ASSFSQREKLF
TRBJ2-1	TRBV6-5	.	ASSYSGLGYNEQF
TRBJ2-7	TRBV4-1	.	ASSQDLSREREQY
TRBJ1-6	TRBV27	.	ASSLFIGTGSSPLH
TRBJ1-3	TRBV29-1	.	SVGDAGGTGNTIY
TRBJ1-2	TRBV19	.	ASSIDTGTDGYT
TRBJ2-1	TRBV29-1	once	SVRTGTFFNEQF
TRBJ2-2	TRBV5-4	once	ASSFGQGNTGELF
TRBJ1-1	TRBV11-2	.	ASLGPRGALNTEAF
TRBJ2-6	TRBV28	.	ASSLFRVGANVLT
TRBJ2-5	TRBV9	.	ASSPQRGPQETQY
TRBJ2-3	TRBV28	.	ASRPRGRTDTQY
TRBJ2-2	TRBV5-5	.	ASSFSTGELF
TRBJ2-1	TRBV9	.	ASTQTGGTSGRGEQF
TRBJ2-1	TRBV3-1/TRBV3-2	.	ASSRGVSEEQF
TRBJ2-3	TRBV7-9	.	ASSPQGQGDTQY
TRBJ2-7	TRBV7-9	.	ASSQRSEPLVHSYEQY
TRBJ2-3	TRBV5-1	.	ASSSGRGTDTQY
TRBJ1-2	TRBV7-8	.	ASSQDSHYGYT
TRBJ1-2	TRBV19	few	ASSIFREGNYGYT
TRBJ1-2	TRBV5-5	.	ASSLDLGDYGYT
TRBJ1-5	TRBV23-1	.	ASSQKTGYNQPQH
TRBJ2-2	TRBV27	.	ASSLFPSGTGELF
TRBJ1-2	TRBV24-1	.	ATSDPGQGAGGYT
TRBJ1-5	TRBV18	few	ASSLTGTQDQPQH
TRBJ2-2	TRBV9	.	ASSADRDSGTGELF
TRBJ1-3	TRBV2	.	ASSEETSYSGNTIY
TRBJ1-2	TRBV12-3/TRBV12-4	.	ASVPGGNYGYT
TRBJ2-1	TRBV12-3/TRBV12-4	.	ASSLNLYNEQF
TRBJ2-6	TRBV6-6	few	ASSRRGRDNRGANVLT
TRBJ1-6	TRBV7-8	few	ASSLGLSDSPLH
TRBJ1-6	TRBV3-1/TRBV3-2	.	ASSPRTVPNSPLH
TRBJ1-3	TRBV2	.	ASSEPSSSGNTIY
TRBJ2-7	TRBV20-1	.	SARTGYEQY
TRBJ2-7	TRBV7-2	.	ASSLGGNPYEQY
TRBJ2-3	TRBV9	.	ASSFNGGADTQY
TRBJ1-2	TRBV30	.	AWSVGGYGYT
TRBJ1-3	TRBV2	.	ASSGDTSGNTIY
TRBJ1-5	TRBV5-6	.	ASSLAGTWGDQPQH
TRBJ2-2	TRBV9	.	ASSVVVGGNTGELF
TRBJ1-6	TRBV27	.	ASSYWTGNNSPLH